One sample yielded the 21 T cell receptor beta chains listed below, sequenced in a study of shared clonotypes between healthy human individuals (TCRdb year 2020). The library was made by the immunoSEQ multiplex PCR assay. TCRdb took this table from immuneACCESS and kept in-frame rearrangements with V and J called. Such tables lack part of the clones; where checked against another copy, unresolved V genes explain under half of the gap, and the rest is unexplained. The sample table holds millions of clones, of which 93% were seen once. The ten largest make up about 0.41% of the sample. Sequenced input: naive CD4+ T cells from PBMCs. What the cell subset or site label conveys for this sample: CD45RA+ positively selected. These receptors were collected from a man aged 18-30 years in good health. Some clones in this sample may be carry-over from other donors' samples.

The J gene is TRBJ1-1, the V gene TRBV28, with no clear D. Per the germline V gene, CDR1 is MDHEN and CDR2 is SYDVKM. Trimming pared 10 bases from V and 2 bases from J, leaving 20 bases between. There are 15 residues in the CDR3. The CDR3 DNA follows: TGTGCCACCAATCATCCGGTAAGAGTTAACACTGAAGCTTTCTTT. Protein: CATNHPVRVNTEAFF.

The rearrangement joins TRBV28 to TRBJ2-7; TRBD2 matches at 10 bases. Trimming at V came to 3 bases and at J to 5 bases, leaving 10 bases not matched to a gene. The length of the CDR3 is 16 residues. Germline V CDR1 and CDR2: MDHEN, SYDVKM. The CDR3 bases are TGTGCCAGCAGTTTGGCGGGACTAGCGAAGGCGGACGAGCAGTACTTC. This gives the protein CASSLAGLAKADEQYF.

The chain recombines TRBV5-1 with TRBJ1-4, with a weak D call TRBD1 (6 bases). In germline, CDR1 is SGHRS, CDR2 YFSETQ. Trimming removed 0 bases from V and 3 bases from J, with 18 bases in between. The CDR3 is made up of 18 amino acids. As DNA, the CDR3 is TGCGCCAGCAGCTTGGTGGGGTCAGGGGAGAGGTCTAATGAAAAACTGTTTTTT. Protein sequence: CASSLVGSGERSNEKLFF.

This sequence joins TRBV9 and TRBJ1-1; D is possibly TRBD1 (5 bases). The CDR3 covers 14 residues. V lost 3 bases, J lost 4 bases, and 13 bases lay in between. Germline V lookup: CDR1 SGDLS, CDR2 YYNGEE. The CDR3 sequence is CASSGGTSRTEAFF. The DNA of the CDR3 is TGTGCCAGCAGCGGAGGGACCTCGCGCACTGAAGCTTTCTTT.

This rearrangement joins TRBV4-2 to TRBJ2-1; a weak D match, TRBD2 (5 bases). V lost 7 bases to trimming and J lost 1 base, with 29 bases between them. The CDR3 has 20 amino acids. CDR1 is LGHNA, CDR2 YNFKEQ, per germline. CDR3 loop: CASITLGIAAEGFSYNEQFF. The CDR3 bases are TGTGCCAGCATCACCCTGGGTATTGCAGCGGAAGGATTTTCCTACAATGAGCAGTTCTTC.

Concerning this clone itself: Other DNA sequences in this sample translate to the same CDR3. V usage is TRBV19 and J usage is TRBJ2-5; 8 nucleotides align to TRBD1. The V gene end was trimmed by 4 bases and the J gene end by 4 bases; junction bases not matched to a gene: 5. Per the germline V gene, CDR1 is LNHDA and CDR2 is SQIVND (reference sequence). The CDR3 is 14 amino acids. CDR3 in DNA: TGTGCCAGTAGTAAGGGCAGGGGGCGAGAGACCCAGTACTTC. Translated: CASSKGRGRETQYF.

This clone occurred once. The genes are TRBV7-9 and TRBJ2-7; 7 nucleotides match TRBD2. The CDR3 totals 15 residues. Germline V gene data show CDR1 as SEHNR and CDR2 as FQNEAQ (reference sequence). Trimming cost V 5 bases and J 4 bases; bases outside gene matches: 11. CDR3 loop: CASSPVPAGKYEQYF. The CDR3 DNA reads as TGTGCCAGCAGCCCTGTTCCAGCGGGAAAGTACGAGCAGTACTTC.

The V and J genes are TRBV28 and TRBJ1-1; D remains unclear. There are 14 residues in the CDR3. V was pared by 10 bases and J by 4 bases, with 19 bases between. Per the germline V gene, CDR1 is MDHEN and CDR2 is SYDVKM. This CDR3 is CAIDKTGKGTEAFF. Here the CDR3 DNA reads TGTGCCATCGACAAAACGGGCAAGGGCACTGAAGCTTTCTTT.

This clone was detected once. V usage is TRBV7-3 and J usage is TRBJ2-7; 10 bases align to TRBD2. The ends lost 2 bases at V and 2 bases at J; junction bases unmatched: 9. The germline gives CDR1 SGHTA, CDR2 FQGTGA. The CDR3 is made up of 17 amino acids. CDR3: CASSLVASGGPTYEQYF. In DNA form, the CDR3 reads TGTGCCAGCAGCTTAGTTGCTAGCGGGGGACCCACCTACGAGCAGTACTTC.

The CDR3 bases are TGTGCCAGCAGTTCAACCGGGACAGGGACCGGCTACACCTTC. Protein product: CASSSTGTGTGYTF. The chain combines TRBV28 with TRBJ1-2; the match to TRBD1 covers 9 bases. V shed 4 bases, J shed 8 bases, and the junction held 8 bases outside the gene matches. CDR1 is MDHEN and CDR2 is SYDVKM in the germline V gene. This CDR3 contains 14 residues.

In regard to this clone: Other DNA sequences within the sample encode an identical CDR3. The CDR3 nucleotides read TGTGCCAGCAGCCCGACAGGGAGCACTGAAGCTTTCTTT. Translation gives CASSPTGSTEAFF. The genes are TRBV7-2 and TRBJ1-1; 7 bases agree with TRBD1. The CDR3 length is 13 residues. Germline CDR1 SGHTA, CDR2 FQGNSA. With 5 bases clipped from V and 4 bases from J, the junction kept 4 bases outside the gene matches.

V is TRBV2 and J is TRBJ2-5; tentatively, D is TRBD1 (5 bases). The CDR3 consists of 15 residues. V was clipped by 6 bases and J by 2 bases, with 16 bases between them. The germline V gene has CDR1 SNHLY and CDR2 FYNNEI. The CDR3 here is CASRDNRQSQETQYF. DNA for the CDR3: TGTGCCAGCAGAGATAATCGACAGTCGCAAGAGACCCAGTACTTC.

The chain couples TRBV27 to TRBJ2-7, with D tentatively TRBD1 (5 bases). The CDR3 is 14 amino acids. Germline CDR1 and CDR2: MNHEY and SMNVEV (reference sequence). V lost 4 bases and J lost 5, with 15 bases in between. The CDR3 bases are TGTGCCAGCAGTTGGTCAGGGCTGAGAAACGAGCAGTACTTC. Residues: CASSWSGLRNEQYF.

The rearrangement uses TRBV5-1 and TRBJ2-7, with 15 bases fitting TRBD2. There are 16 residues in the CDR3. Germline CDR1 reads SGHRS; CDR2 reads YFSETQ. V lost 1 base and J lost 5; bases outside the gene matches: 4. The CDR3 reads CASSLRTSGREDEQYF. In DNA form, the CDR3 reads TGCGCCAGCAGCTTGAGGACTAGCGGGAGGGAGGACGAGCAGTACTTC.

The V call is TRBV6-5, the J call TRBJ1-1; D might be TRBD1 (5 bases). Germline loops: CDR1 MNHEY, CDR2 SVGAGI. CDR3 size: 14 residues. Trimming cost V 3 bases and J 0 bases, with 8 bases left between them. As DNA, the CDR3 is TGTGCCAGCAGTTATAGGGGTATGAACACTGAAGCTTTCTTT. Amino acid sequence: CASSYRGMNTEAFF.

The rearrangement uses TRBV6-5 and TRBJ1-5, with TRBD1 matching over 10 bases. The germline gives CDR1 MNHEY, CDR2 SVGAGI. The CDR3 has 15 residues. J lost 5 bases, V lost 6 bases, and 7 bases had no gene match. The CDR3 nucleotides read TGTGCCAGCAGCGCCGGGACAGGGGTCTATCAGCCCCAGCATTTT. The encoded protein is CASSAGTGVYQPQHF.

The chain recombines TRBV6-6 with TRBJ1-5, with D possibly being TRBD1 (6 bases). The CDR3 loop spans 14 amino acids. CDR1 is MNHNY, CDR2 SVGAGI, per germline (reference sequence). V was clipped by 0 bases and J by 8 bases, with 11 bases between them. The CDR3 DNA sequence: TGTGCCAGCAGTTACTCGAGGGGGATGGAGCCCCAGCATTTT. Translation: CASSYSRGMEPQHF.

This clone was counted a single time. The CDR3 here is CASSLDFRLGRSNYGYTF. For the CDR3, the DNA is TGCGCCAGCAGCTTGGATTTTCGTCTTGGCCGATCTAACTATGGCTACACCTTC. V usage is TRBV5-1 and J usage is TRBJ1-2; D is undetermined. V lost 0 bases to trimming and J lost 0 bases, with 18 bases between them. Germline loops: CDR1 SGHRS, CDR2 YFSETQ. The CDR3 sequence is 18 residues long.

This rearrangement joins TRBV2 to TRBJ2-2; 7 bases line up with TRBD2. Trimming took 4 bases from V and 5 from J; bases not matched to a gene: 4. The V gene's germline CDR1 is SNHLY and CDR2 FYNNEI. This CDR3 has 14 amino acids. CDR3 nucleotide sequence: TGTGCCAGCAGTGGCGGGAGCGGTACCGGGGAGCTGTTTTTT. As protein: CASSGGSGTGELFF.

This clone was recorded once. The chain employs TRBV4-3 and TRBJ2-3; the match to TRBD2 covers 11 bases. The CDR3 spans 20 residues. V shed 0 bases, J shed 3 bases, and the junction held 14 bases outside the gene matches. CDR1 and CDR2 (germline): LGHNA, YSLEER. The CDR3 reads CASSQDPHSSGRASTDTQYF. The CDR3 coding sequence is TGCGCCAGCAGCCAAGATCCGCATAGTAGCGGGAGGGCCAGTACAGATACGCAGTATTTT.

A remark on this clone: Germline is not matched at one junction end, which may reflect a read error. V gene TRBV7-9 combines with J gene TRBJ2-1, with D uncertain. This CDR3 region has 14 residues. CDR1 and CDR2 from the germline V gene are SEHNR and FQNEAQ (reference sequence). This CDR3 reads CASSVAGSYNEQFF. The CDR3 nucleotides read TGTGCCAGCAGCGTAGCCGGTTCCTACAATGAGCAGTTCTTC.